This entry describes one TCR beta chain. This clonotype was found many times. Its antigen is currently not known. Base qualities were left out, and no much larger clone turns up one base away. Graves' hyperthyroidism was defined as stable when no progression to ophthalmopathy occurred over 18 months of follow-up. The hyperthyroidism patients were between 18 and 65 years old and newly diagnosed, with a disease duration of less than 2 months. Patients with uncontrolled infections, other autoimmune diseases, pregnancy or lactation were excluded. Diagnoses relied on clinical symptoms, serum thyroxine and TRAb, thyroid ultrasound and orbital computed tomography. PBMCs were isolated from around 10 ml of fresh peripheral blood by Ficoll-Paque density gradient centrifugation. Total RNA was extracted with Trizol reagent, and quality was checked on an Agilent 2100 Bioanalyzer. The record originates from a study of T cells in Graves' hyperthyroidism and ophthalmopathy (dated by TCRdb to the late 2010s). Regarding the study in general: Peripheral blood was collected at initial diagnosis, before any treatment. A discovery cohort of about 96 patients, about 43 with Graves' ophthalmopathy and about 58 with stable Graves' hyperthyroidism, was used to find distinguishing TCR V-J signatures. Whether ophthalmopathy could be predicted prospectively was tested in an independent validation cohort made up of about 18 hyperthyroidism patients plus 17 patients who later progressed to ophthalmopathy. For training and testing, the 100 or so patients in the discovery cohort were randomly divided in a 7:3 ratio. Thyroid tissue and blood T-cell repertoires from about six Graves' hyperthyroidism patients were also compared in the study. Following sampling, methimazole starting at 30 mg daily was given to hyperthyroidism patients, and high-dose intravenous methylprednisolone was given to ophthalmopathy patients. The paper reports TCR Vbeta CDR3 sequencing of over 120 peripheral blood samples: under 45 ophthalmopathy, some 80 hyperthyroidism and about 17 progressor patients.

Study-wide findings and limitations: In validation, the model predicted progression to ophthalmopathy with roughly 70% sensitivity and approximately 74% specificity, a median of approximately 6.5 months before onset. Ophthalmopathy was separated from stable hyperthyroidism by a 13 V-J signature model, with around 90% sensitivity and about 81% specificity obtained in cross-validation and 80%/75% obtained in testing. No statistical method was used to fix the sample size in advance, and group allocation was not hidden from the investigators. Most expanded thyroid clonotypes (frequency above 0.001) were also detected in blood, a finding suggesting that blood repertoires may reflect thyroid immune responses.

From the germline V gene, CDR1 is MDHEN and CDR2 is SYDVKM. Including cysteine and phenylalanine, the CDR3 has 16 amino acids. Only CDR3 DNA remains: 48 bases, in frame from the first base. V drops 3 bases and J drops 0 bases, leaving 12 bases in between. Amplification of TCR beta CDR3 regions was carried out from RNA transcripts. The TCR CDR3 was subjected to a first round of RT-PCR using the HTBI primer set and the Qiagen OneStep RT-PCR kit. The libraries were constructed in a second round of multiplex PCR and then size-selected and purified. Sequencing of the libraries was done on an Illumina HiSeq2000 using paired-end 100 bp reads. As for how the authors treated the data: SOAPnuke was used to process the raw data, removing reads that contained adapters or uncalled bases, had a mean Phred below 15, or lacked an exact match to the constant primer or identifier. High-quality paired reads were merged using COPE v1.2.5, and each unique nucleotide sequence was defined as a clonotype. Clonotypes were aligned to IMGT TRBV, TRBD and TRBJ reference segments using MiTCR v1.1. The analysis was restricted to V-J combinations with a frequency above 0.0001, which together covered over 99% of the repertoires. A TCS score was defined as the ratio of F50 (clonal expansion) to E x V (chaos), with BLOSUM62-based TCRdist applied between CDR3 peptides within each V-J. Welch's t-statistics and random forest reduced some 510 V-J features to roughly 13, which were used in a naive Bayes classifier (R e1071). TCRdb's own reprocessing of the public reads used fastp at Q25 and MiXCR and kept productive beta chains. CDR3 protein duplicates are merged, each entry listing the most common genes and DNA. The V and J calls and clone size come from TCRdb's table, not from the authors' own analysis. The sample profile shows approximately 590,000 distinct CDR3 sequences; 15% to 18% of them were found once. Jointly, the top ten make up less than 9.5% of the sample.

This chain is built from TRBV28 and TRBJ1-3; the best D guess is TRBD1, with 5 bases matching. The clonotype originates from a woman under 40 with Graves' hyperthyroidism. The sample taken for sequencing was blood. The CDR3 protein: CASSFFQGYSGNTIYF. In nucleotides, the sequence is TGTGCCAGCAGTTTTTTTCAGGGATACTCTGGAAACACCATATATTTT.